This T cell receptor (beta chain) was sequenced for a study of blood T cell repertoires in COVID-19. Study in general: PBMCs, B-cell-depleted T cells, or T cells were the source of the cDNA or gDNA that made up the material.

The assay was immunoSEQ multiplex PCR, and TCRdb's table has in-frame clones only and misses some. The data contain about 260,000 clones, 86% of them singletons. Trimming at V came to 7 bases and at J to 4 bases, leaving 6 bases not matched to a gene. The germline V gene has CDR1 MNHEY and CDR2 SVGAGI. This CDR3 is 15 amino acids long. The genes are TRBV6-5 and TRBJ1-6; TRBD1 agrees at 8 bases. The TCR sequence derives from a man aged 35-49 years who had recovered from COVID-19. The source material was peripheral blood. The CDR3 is CASKRTGSYNSPLHF. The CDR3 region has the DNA TGTGCCAGCAAAAGGACAGGGTCGTATAATTCACCCCTCCACTTT.